This T cell receptor beta chain was recovered during a study of blood T cell repertoires in COVID-19. Overall study: PBMCs, B-cell-depleted T cells, or T cells were the source of the cDNA or gDNA that made up the material.

Here immunoSEQ multiplex PCR was the method, and the copy in TCRdb shows in-frame clones only, minus some. The top ten hold about 2.5% of the sample, which has some 86,000 clones, 85% to 95% seen once. Unmatched junction bases numbered 6, after V lost 0 bases and J lost 4 bases. The CDR3 extends over 15 amino acids. CDR1 and CDR2 (germline): SGHDT, YYEEEE. The clonotype was recovered from a human donor with active COVID-19. The donor label of this sample is uncertain. The sequenced material came from peripheral blood. The chain carries TRBV5-6 and TRBJ2-5; 7 bases line up with TRBD2. As DNA, the CDR3 is TGTGCCAGCAGCTTGGTGGCGGGGGTACGAGAGACCCAGTACTTC. This translates into CASSLVAGVRETQYF. The complete variable domain, with remaining parts taken from reference TRBV5-6 and TRBJ2-5, reads DAGVTQSPTHLIKTRGQQVTLRCSPKSGHDTVSWYQQALGQGPQFIFQYYEEEERQRGNFPDRFSGHQFPNYSSELNVNALLLGDSALYLCASSLVAGVRETQYFGPGTRLLVL.